This section outlines one T cell receptor beta chain sequence together with its context. These data originate in a study of blood T cell repertoires in COVID-19. The wider study: Samples came from the United States, Italy and Spain, spanning acute and convalescent COVID-19. From T cells, B-cell-depleted T cells, or PBMCs came the material, which was cDNA or gDNA.

Authors' data handling: Reference gene primer amplification in the assay estimated nucleated cell counts. The data were produced by immunoSEQ multiplex PCR, yet TCRdb's version contains in-frame clones alone and is incomplete. Clonal size and the V and J genes are those of that table, whereas D and trimming came from the DNA. This table has about 68,000 clones, 75% to 95% appearing once. Germline-derived CDR1 and CDR2 are SGHRS and YFSETQ. Trimming removed 1 base from V and 8 bases from J; junction bases left unmatched: 5. The CDR3 length is 13 residues. The gene calls are TRBV5-1 and TRBJ1-1; 7 bases agree with TRBD1. Sequencing was performed on peripheral blood. The clonotype originates from a woman aged 55-75 years with active COVID-19. The CDR3 is CASSLLGQAEAFF. The CDR3 region has the DNA TGCGCCAGCAGCTTGTTAGGACAGGCCGAAGCTTTCTTT.